Listed here are 18 T cell receptor beta chains from one sample, sequenced in a study of TIL therapy for anti-PD-1-resistant metastatic lung cancer (dated by TCRdb to about 2021). The time point label, as the study defines it: pre-treatment sample, taken before nivolumab and TIL therapy. The baseline tumor samples, taken from the same resection that was used to grow TIL, were excised metastases, most often pleural nodules or supraclavicular lymph nodes. Using bias-controlled multiplex PCR with the immunoSEQ v3 hsTCRB kit, the TCR beta CDR3 regions were amplified from genomic DNA. TCRdb provides this immuneACCESS table in a form limited to in-frame rearrangements. Some clones are lacking; in checked studies, under half of them reflect an unresolved V gene, and why the rest are absent is not known. The sample table lists roughly 9,500 clones, approximately 83% of them with a count of one. The ten largest account for roughly 11% of the sample.

Sequencing used tumor tissue, obtained at baseline. These receptors were collected from a person aged 30 to 80 with non-small cell lung cancer.

This sequence joins TRBV19 and TRBJ1-5; maybe TRBD1 (6 bases). CDR1 is LNHDA, CDR2 SQIVND, per germline (reference sequence). The CDR3 runs to 16 residues. V was clipped by 6 bases and J by 3 bases, with 18 bases between them. The CDR3 spells CASSVQGGRDNQPQHF. Written as DNA, the CDR3 is TGTGCCAGTAGCGTACAAGGGGGAAGAGACAATCAGCCCCAGCATTTT.

The J gene is TRBJ2-2, the V gene TRBV5-1; the D gene is possibly TRBD1 (6 bases). This CDR3 spans 14 amino acids. Trimming stripped 4 bases from V and 3 bases from J, with 10 bases between. Germline CDR1 is SGHRS and CDR2 is YFSETQ. CDR3 nucleotide sequence: TGCGCCAGCAGCACGGGACAATACACCGGGGAGCTGTTTTTT. Translation gives CASSTGQYTGELFF.

This clone was seen more than once but under ten times. In DNA, the CDR3 is TGTGCCTGGAGTGTACGTAAGACTAGCGTCTACGAGCAGTACTTC. Translation gives CAWSVRKTSVYEQYF. V is TRBV30 and J is TRBJ2-7; 8 bases fit TRBD2. Germline lookup yields CDR1 GTSNPN and CDR2 SVGIG (reference sequence). CDR3 length equals 15 residues. Losses at the gene ends were 0 bases for V and 3 bases for J; bases not matched to a gene: 7.

This clone has more than one count but fewer than ten. Within the sample, other DNA sequences also encode this same CDR3. The chain employs TRBV28 and TRBJ1-5; D uncertain. Trimming removed 2 bases at V and 1 base at J, with 9 bases between. The CDR3 is 15 residues long. Germline loops: CDR1 MDHEN, CDR2 SYDVKM. The CDR3 sequence: CASSLTPRSNQPQHF. CDR3 coding DNA: TGTGCCAGCAGTTTAACTCCAAGGAGCAATCAGCCCCAGCATTTT.

V and J are TRBV7-2 and TRBJ1-1; D is perhaps TRBD1 (6 bases). Trimming stripped 1 base from V and 7 bases from J, with 10 bases between. CDR1 is SGHTA and CDR2 is FQGNSA in the germline V gene. This CDR3 is built from 13 residues. As DNA, the CDR3 is TGTGCCAGCAGCTTAGTACAGGGACGTGAAGCTTTCTTT. This sequence encodes CASSLVQGREAFF.

This rearrangement joins TRBV15 to TRBJ2-7; perhaps TRBD1 as D (5 bases). Germline V gives CDR1 LNHNV, CDR2 YYDKDF (reference sequence). With 3 bases removed from V and 2 bases from J, the gap between germline ends came to 20 bases. The CDR3 covers 17 residues. The CDR3 reads CATSRVSDSPFAYEQYF. The CDR3 nucleotides read TGTGCCACCAGCAGGGTCTCCGACAGTCCGTTTGCCTACGAGCAGTACTTC.

V and J are TRBV5-1 and TRBJ2-5; 9 nucleotides agree with TRBD2. Per the germline V gene, CDR1 is SGHRS and CDR2 is YFSETQ. The CDR3 is 15 amino acids. The V gene end was trimmed by 4 bases and the J gene end by 2 bases; junction bases not matched to a gene: 6. CDR3 DNA sequence: TGCGCCAGCAGCGCCGGGACTAGCACACAAGAGACCCAGTACTTC. Protein product: CASSAGTSTQETQYF.

The chain couples TRBV5-1 to TRBJ2-5; D is ambiguous. V was shortened by 0 bases and J by 7 bases, with 7 bases between the two germline ends. The CDR3 is 12 amino acids. Germline CDR1 SGHRS, CDR2 YFSETQ. In DNA form, the CDR3 reads TGCGCCAGCAGCTTGGAATACGGGACCCAGTACTTC. It yields the protein CASSLEYGTQYF.

In its sample, this clone was seen once. This chain connects TRBV6-5 to TRBJ2-7, with unresolved D. CDR1 is MNHEY and CDR2 is SVGAGI in the germline V gene. This CDR3 is 14 amino acids long. The ends were cut back, 2 bases at V and 0 bases at J, with 8 bases in the middle. The CDR3 protein is CASSYGQSSYEQYF. DNA of the CDR3: TGTGCCAGCAGTTACGGGCAGTCCTCCTACGAGCAGTACTTC.

The rearrangement joins TRBV27 to TRBJ1-1; weak D call: TRBD1 (6 bases). V was pared by 5 bases and J by 1 base, with 20 bases between. CDR3 length: 17 amino acids. From germline, CDR1 is MNHEY and CDR2 SMNVEV (reference sequence). The DNA of the CDR3 is TGTGCCAGCAGTCCCTATTACGGGGCAGGGGAGAACACTGAAGCTTTCTTT. Translated, it gives CASSPYYGAGENTEAFF.

The rearrangement links TRBV4-3 to TRBJ1-4, with 7 bases aligning to TRBD1. J was trimmed by 8 bases and V by 2 bases; bases with no gene match: 5. The CDR3 loop spans 14 amino acids. From germline, CDR1 is LGHNA and CDR2 YSLEER. The CDR3 is CASSQTGTAEKLFF. DNA of the CDR3: TGCGCCAGCAGCCAAACCGGGACAGCCGAAAAACTGTTTTTT.

The genes are TRBV7-2 and TRBJ1-5; D is uncertain. Per the germline V gene, CDR1 is SGHTA and CDR2 is FQGNSA. V was trimmed by 5 bases and J by 5 bases, leaving 13 bases between them. The CDR3 is 14 amino acids. CDR3 loop: CASSPLPGDQPQHF. As DNA, the CDR3 is TGTGCCAGCAGCCCGCTCCCCGGGGATCAGCCCCAGCATTTT. The variable domain in full, completed from reference TRBV7-2 and TRBJ1-5, reads GAGVSQSPSNKVTEKGKDVELRCDPISGHTALYWYRQSLGQGLEFLIYFQGNSAPDKSGLPSDRFSAERTGGSVSTLTIQRTQQEDSAVYLCASSPLPGDQPQHFGDGTRLSIL.

A note on this clone: The junction and the germline gene differ at one end; a read error may be behind it. The chain combines TRBV7-7 with TRBJ2-7; unclear D gene. Germline lookup yields CDR1 SSHAT and CDR2 FNYEAQ (reference sequence). This CDR3 region has 13 residues. CDR3 amino acids: CASSFSPADEQYF. DNA for the CDR3: TGTGCTAGCAGCTTTTCCCCTGCGGACGAGCAGTACTTC.

The chain joins TRBV5-1 to TRBJ1-4, with D maybe TRBD1 (5 bases). Germline CDR1 is SGHRS and CDR2 is YFSETQ. This CDR3 comprises 16 residues. The ends were cut back, 2 bases at V and 2 bases at J, with 13 bases in the middle. The DNA of the CDR3 is TGCGCCAGCAGCTTTGGCAGCTGGGGCACTAATGAAAAACTGTTTTTT. This codes for CASSFGSWGTNEKLFF.

With regard to this clone: This CDR3 is also generated by other DNA sequences in the sample. The DNA of the CDR3 is TGTGCCAGCAGTTACTCGTCCTCTGGGGGTGACACTGAAGCTTTCTTT. The encoded protein is CASSYSSSGGDTEAFF. This chain uses TRBV6-5 with TRBJ1-1, with D possibly TRBD1 on 5 matching bases. CDR1 is MNHEY, CDR2 SVGAGI, per germline. The CDR3 sequence is 16 residues long. Trimming pared 0 bases from V and 3 bases from J, leaving 14 bases between.

V gene TRBV5-4 combines with J gene TRBJ2-7; 14 bases line up with TRBD2. This CDR3 comprises 17 residues. With V trimmed by 4 bases and J by 7 bases, 13 bases remained unmatched. From germline, CDR1 is SGHNT and CDR2 YYREEE (reference sequence). The CDR3 DNA sequence: TGTGCCAGCAGCCCGGGGACTAGCGGGAGTCTATCTAGAGAGCAGTACTTC. This codes for CASSPGTSGSLSREQYF.

This clone was seen once. This chain connects TRBV7-2 to TRBJ2-1; 14 bases are a match to TRBD2. The CDR3 loop spans 17 amino acids. The V and J ends lost 4 bases and 2 bases, in that order; junction bases with no gene match: 4. Germline CDR1 is SGHTA and CDR2 is FQGNSA. CDR3 in DNA: TGTGCCAGCAGCTCGGCGACTAGCGGGGGGGCCTACAATGAGCAGTTCTTC. The encoded protein is CASSSATSGGAYNEQFF.

V is TRBV11-2 and J is TRBJ1-5; TRBD1 is a possible D gene (5 bases). The germline V gene has CDR1 SGHAT and CDR2 FQNNGV. This CDR3 comprises 15 residues. The V and J ends lost 4 bases and 0 bases respectively, with 10 bases between them. The CDR3 nucleotides are TGTGCCAGCAGCTCCTCGGGGGATAGCAATCAGCCCCAGCATTTT. This encodes CASSSSGDSNQPQHF.